The rows below give T cell receptor beta chains drawn from one sample of a study of metastatic and nonmetastatic thyroid tumors. With MiXCR, TCRdb called clones anew from the PCR reads. The sample shows about 33,000 clones, around 15% of them seen only once. Sample: blood. The receptors were gathered from a female donor with papillary thyroid cancer or a benign thyroid nodule (not recorded which). Some clones in this sample may be carry-over from other donors' samples. CDR3s include the opening cysteine and the closing phenylalanine or tryptophan. D genes are given only for firm matches. Expanded clones are given a class, and other clones once, few, many or no size at all.

clone_size: many
d_call: NA
v_call: TRBV7-3
j_call: TRBJ2-3
cdr3_nt: TGTGCCAGCAGCTTAACGGTGGGGACAGATACGCAGTATTTT
cdr3_aa: CASSLTVGTDTQYF

clone_size: NA
d_call: NA
v_call: TRBV30
j_call: TRBJ1-2
cdr3_nt: TGTGCCTGGAGTTCCAGGGGTAGATTCTACACCTTC
cdr3_aa: CAWSSRGRFYTF

clone_size: NA
d_call: NA
v_call: TRBV4-2
j_call: TRBJ2-1
cdr3_nt: TGTGCCAGCAGCGGAGGGGATAGGTTCTCTCCCAATGAGCAGTTCTTC
cdr3_aa: CASSGGDRFSPNEQFF

clone_size: NA
d_call: NA
v_call: TRBV18
j_call: TRBJ2-7
cdr3_nt: TGTGCCAGCTCACCACAGGGCCTAGTGAGTCACGAGCAGTACTTC
cdr3_aa: CASSPQGLVSHEQYF

clone_size: many
d_call: NA
v_call: TRBV30
j_call: TRBJ2-1
cdr3_nt: TGTGCCTGGAGTGAAGGAATAGCCGTAAGTGAGCAGTTCTTC
cdr3_aa: CAWSEGIAVSEQFF

clone_size: NA
d_call: NA
v_call: TRBV11-2
j_call: TRBJ1-4
cdr3_nt: TGTGCCAGCAGCCCACCGGGTCAGGGTTTAGCTAATGAAAAACTTTTTTTT
cdr3_aa: CASSPPGQGLANEKLFF

clone_size: few
d_call: NA
v_call: TRBV6-6
j_call: TRBJ2-2
cdr3_nt: TGTGCCAGCAGTTACTCATTTGTTTTGACAGATTCAACCGGGGAGCTGTTTTTT
cdr3_aa: CASSYSFVLTDSTGELFF

clone_size: few
d_call: NA
v_call: TRBV28
j_call: TRBJ1-1
cdr3_nt: TGTGCCAGCCGAGTGCCGAGCAACACCGAAGCTTTCTTT
cdr3_aa: CASRVPSNTEAFF

clone_size: many
d_call: TRBD2
v_call: TRBV20-1
j_call: TRBJ2-5
cdr3_nt: TGCAGTGCTAGGGGGACTAGCGGGGAGGTCCAAGAGACCCAGTACTTC
cdr3_aa: CSARGTSGEVQETQYF

clone_size: many
d_call: NA
v_call: TRBV7-2
j_call: TRBJ2-7
cdr3_nt: TGTGCCAGCAGCAGAGCCAGCAAATCCTACGAGCAGTACTTC
cdr3_aa: CASSRASKSYEQYF

clone_size: many
d_call: NA
v_call: TRBV20-1
j_call: TRBJ1-1
cdr3_nt: TGCAGTGCTTCAGGGTTCGGTACTCTGAACACTGAAGCTTTCTTT
cdr3_aa: CSASGFGTLNTEAFF

clone_size: many
d_call: TRBD2
v_call: TRBV29-1
j_call: TRBJ2-7
cdr3_nt: TGCAGCGTTGAAGAGCGGGGGACCTACGAGCAGTACTTC
cdr3_aa: CSVEERGTYEQYF

clone_size: many
d_call: NA
v_call: TRBV5-6
j_call: TRBJ1-4
cdr3_nt: TGTGCCAGCAGCTACGACAATCGGGGGACCGAAAAACTGTTTTTT
cdr3_aa: CASSYDNRGTEKLFF

clone_size: many
d_call: TRBD2
v_call: TRBV11-2
j_call: TRBJ2-7
cdr3_nt: TGTGCCAGCAGCCCGGGGGGGTCTGAAGAGCAGTACTTC
cdr3_aa: CASSPGGSEEQYF

clone_size: many
d_call: TRBD2
v_call: TRBV7-2
j_call: TRBJ2-7
cdr3_nt: TGTGCCAGCAGCTTAGCTGGGGACTACCAAGTGTACGAGCAGTACTTC
cdr3_aa: CASSLAGDYQVYEQYF

clone_size: many
d_call: NA
v_call: TRBV2
j_call: TRBJ2-7
cdr3_nt: TGTGCCAGCAGGTTGGCTAGCCGGGCCTCAAGTTACGAGCAGTACTTC
cdr3_aa: CASRLASRASSYEQYF

clone_size: NA
d_call: NA
v_call: TRBV6-1
j_call: TRBJ1-6
cdr3_nt: TGTGCCAGCAGTCAGGGTGGTGATTCACCCCTCCACTTT
cdr3_aa: CASSQGGDSPLHF

clone_size: NA
d_call: TRBD2
v_call: TRBV6-9
j_call: TRBJ2-3
cdr3_nt: TGTTCCAGCAGTTCGGGGGGTCAGGGCACAGATACGCAGTATTTT
cdr3_aa: CSSSSGGQGTDTQYF

clone_size: NA
d_call: TRBD2
v_call: TRBV5-1
j_call: TRBJ2-1
cdr3_nt: TGCGCCAGCGGTCGGACTAGCGGGGTGAATGAGCAGTTCTTC
cdr3_aa: CASGRTSGVNEQFF

clone_size: many
d_call: NA
v_call: TRBV12-5
j_call: TRBJ2-5
cdr3_nt: TGTGCTAGTGGTCCCCGCCGGGAGACCCAGTACTTC
cdr3_aa: CASGPRRETQYF

clone_size: many
d_call: TRBD2
v_call: TRBV5-1
j_call: TRBJ2-1
cdr3_nt: TGCGCCAGCCGTCTGGCGGGGGGGCGGGATGAGCAGTTCTTC
cdr3_aa: CASRLAGGRDEQFF

clone_size: many
d_call: TRBD2
v_call: TRBV20-1
j_call: TRBJ2-3
cdr3_nt: TGCAGTGCTAGTTTCCCACTAGCGGGGGGAATCTTTGAGGGTACGCAGTATTTT
cdr3_aa: CSASFPLAGGIFEGTQYF

clone_size: many
d_call: TRBD1
v_call: TRBV6-1
j_call: TRBJ1-3
cdr3_nt: TGTGCCAGCAGTCCCCGGACAGGCCAAAACACCATATATTTT
cdr3_aa: CASSPRTGQNTIYF

clone_size: many
d_call: NA
v_call: TRBV12-3/TRBV12-4
j_call: TRBJ2-5
cdr3_nt: TGTGCCAGCAGTTTAGAAGGGACCCAGTACTTC
cdr3_aa: CASSLEGTQYF

clone_size: NA
d_call: NA
v_call: TRBV12-3/TRBV12-4
j_call: TRBJ1-1
cdr3_nt: TGTGCCAGCAGTTTAGTTGGCCGTTCCACTGAAGCTTTCTTT
cdr3_aa: CASSLVGRSTEAFF

clone_size: medium-sized
d_call: NA
v_call: TRBV6-2/TRBV6-3
j_call: TRBJ2-3
cdr3_nt: TGTGCCAGCAGTTACGGGGGGGCCACAGATACGCAGTATTTT
cdr3_aa: CASSYGGATDTQYF

clone_size: many
d_call: NA
v_call: TRBV11-2
j_call: TRBJ2-4
cdr3_nt: TGTGCCAGCAGCTTAGATTTCGACGCCCCAAGCGCCAAAAACATTCAGTACTTC
cdr3_aa: CASSLDFDAPSAKNIQYF

clone_size: NA
d_call: TRBD1
v_call: TRBV11-2
j_call: TRBJ2-5
cdr3_nt: TGTGCCAGCAGCCCGCGGAGGCAGGGGGTTTCCGGGGTGACCCAGTACTTC
cdr3_aa: CASSPRRQGVSGVTQYF

clone_size: many
d_call: TRBD2
v_call: TRBV7-9
j_call: TRBJ2-5
cdr3_nt: TGTGCCAGCAGCTCTAGGACTAGCGGGCTGGCGCAAGAGACCCAGTACTTC
cdr3_aa: CASSSRTSGLAQETQYF

clone_size: NA
d_call: TRBD1
v_call: TRBV6-1
j_call: TRBJ2-1
cdr3_nt: TGTGCCAGCATGAAGGGGTTGGGGACAGGTCCTCCCAATGAGCAGTTCTTC
cdr3_aa: CASMKGLGTGPPNEQFF

clone_size: many
d_call: TRBD2
v_call: TRBV3-1
j_call: TRBJ2-5
cdr3_nt: TGTGCCAGCAGCCAAGACTCCGGGTCGCGGACTAGCGGGGGTTTCAGGGAGACCCAGTACTTC
cdr3_aa: CASSQDSGSRTSGGFRETQYF

clone_size: few
d_call: NA
v_call: TRBV7-9
j_call: TRBJ2-1
cdr3_nt: TGTGCCAGCATCTGGACTATCAATGAGCAGTTCTTC
cdr3_aa: CASIWTINEQFF

clone_size: NA
d_call: NA
v_call: TRBV7-2
j_call: TRBJ2-6
cdr3_nt: TGTGCCAGCAGCTTAGGGCCGGGGGCAGGGGCCAACGTCCTGACTTTC
cdr3_aa: CASSLGPGAGANVLTF

clone_size: NA
d_call: NA
v_call: TRBV2
j_call: TRBJ2-3
cdr3_nt: TGTGCCAGCAGTCCGTGTATGAGAACAGATACGCAGTATTTT
cdr3_aa: CASSPCMRTDTQYF

clone_size: many
d_call: NA
v_call: TRBV15
j_call: TRBJ2-2
cdr3_nt: TGTGCCACCAGCAGAGATAGAGCCACCGGGGAGCTGTTTTTT
cdr3_aa: CATSRDRATGELFF

clone_size: many
d_call: NA
v_call: TRBV10-3
j_call: TRBJ2-1
cdr3_nt: TGTGCCATCAGTGAGTCGAGACCCCCCTACAATGAGCAGTTCTTC
cdr3_aa: CAISESRPPYNEQFF

clone_size: NA
d_call: TRBD2
v_call: TRBV5-1
j_call: TRBJ2-5
cdr3_nt: TGCGCCAGCAGCTTGATAGCGGGTGGGCCAAAGGGAGAGACCCGGTACTTC
cdr3_aa: CASSLIAGGPKGETRYF

clone_size: few
d_call: NA
v_call: TRBV15
j_call: TRBJ2-2
cdr3_nt: TGTGCCACCAGCAGTGCCAGGGAAGAGAACACCGGGGAGCTGTTTTTT
cdr3_aa: CATSSAREENTGELFF

clone_size: many
d_call: TRBD1
v_call: TRBV29-1
j_call: TRBJ2-5
cdr3_nt: TGCAGCGTTGGGGAAGGGACAGGGAGGAGGGAGACCCAGTACTTC
cdr3_aa: CSVGEGTGRRETQYF

clone_size: NA
d_call: NA
v_call: TRBV5-4
j_call: TRBJ2-4
cdr3_nt: TGTGCCAGCAGCTCGCCAGCGGAACTAGCCAAAAACATTCAGTACTTC
cdr3_aa: CASSSPAELAKNIQYF

clone_size: many
d_call: NA
v_call: TRBV5-1
j_call: TRBJ1-5
cdr3_nt: TGCGCCAGCAGCTTGGGGGGTGGGAGCAATCAGCCCCAGCATTTT
cdr3_aa: CASSLGGGSNQPQHF

clone_size: many
d_call: NA
v_call: TRBV30
j_call: TRBJ1-5
cdr3_nt: TGTGCCTGGACCGGCGGACCGAATCAGCCCCAGCATTTT
cdr3_aa: CAWTGGPNQPQHF

clone_size: many
d_call: NA
v_call: TRBV5-5
j_call: TRBJ2-5
cdr3_nt: TGTGCCAGCAGCTTGGGGGCGGGACGGGAGACCCAGTACTTC
cdr3_aa: CASSLGAGRETQYF

clone_size: many
d_call: TRBD1
v_call: TRBV12-3/TRBV12-4
j_call: TRBJ1-3
cdr3_nt: TGTGCCAGCAGCACCACAGGGGTCTCGGGAAACACCATATATTTT
cdr3_aa: CASSTTGVSGNTIYF

clone_size: many
d_call: NA
v_call: TRBV11-3
j_call: TRBJ2-3
cdr3_nt: TGTGCCAGCACCAGGATAACAAGCACAGATACGCAGTATTTT
cdr3_aa: CASTRITSTDTQYF

clone_size: many
d_call: TRBD1
v_call: TRBV30
j_call: TRBJ1-1
cdr3_nt: TGTGCCTGGCGCCTCCGGGACAGAATGAACACTGAAGCTTTCTTT
cdr3_aa: CAWRLRDRMNTEAFF

clone_size: many
d_call: TRBD2
v_call: TRBV28
j_call: TRBJ2-5
cdr3_nt: TGTGCCAGCAGTTCCTTTGTAGCGGGAGGGCGGGAGACCCAGTACTTC
cdr3_aa: CASSSFVAGGRETQYF

clone_size: many
d_call: NA
v_call: TRBV19
j_call: TRBJ1-1
cdr3_nt: TGTGCCAGTAAACGGGGACTGAACACTGAAGCTTTCTTT
cdr3_aa: CASKRGLNTEAFF

clone_size: many
d_call: TRBD2
v_call: TRBV2
j_call: TRBJ2-7
cdr3_nt: TGTGCCAGCAGTGAGGGGCTAGCGGGAGAGGGATACGAGCAGTACTTC
cdr3_aa: CASSEGLAGEGYEQYF

clone_size: many
d_call: NA
v_call: TRBV6-1
j_call: TRBJ1-1
cdr3_nt: TGTGCCAGCAGTTTCACCCGGGGGGGTAAGAACACTGAAGCTTTCTTT
cdr3_aa: CASSFTRGGKNTEAFF

clone_size: many
d_call: NA
v_call: TRBV12-3/TRBV12-4
j_call: TRBJ1-4
cdr3_nt: TGTGCCAGCAGGCGCTCGCCAAGGGGAAATGAAAAACTGTTTTTT
cdr3_aa: CASRRSPRGNEKLFF

clone_size: many
d_call: NA
v_call: TRBV10-1
j_call: TRBJ1-4
cdr3_nt: TGCGCCAGCAGGGTACAGGAGATTAATGAAAAACTGTTTTTT
cdr3_aa: CASRVQEINEKLFF

clone_size: many
d_call: NA
v_call: TRBV6-5
j_call: TRBJ1-1
cdr3_nt: TGTGCCAGCAGTTACCGTGGCATGAACACTGAAGCTTTCTTT
cdr3_aa: CASSYRGMNTEAFF

clone_size: medium-sized
d_call: NA
v_call: TRBV5-1
j_call: TRBJ1-2
cdr3_nt: TGCGCCAGCAGCTTGGAGGGGAATTCAAACTATGGCTACACCTTC
cdr3_aa: CASSLEGNSNYGYTF

clone_size: many
d_call: NA
v_call: TRBV9
j_call: TRBJ1-3
cdr3_nt: TGTGCCAGCAGCGTGGTCGGGTGGTCTGGAAACACCATATATTTT
cdr3_aa: CASSVVGWSGNTIYF

clone_size: NA
d_call: TRBD1
v_call: TRBV12-3/TRBV12-4
j_call: TRBJ1-1
cdr3_nt: TGTGCCAGCAGTGGACAGGGTTGGAGGGCTGAAGCTTTCTTT
cdr3_aa: CASSGQGWRAEAFF

clone_size: NA
d_call: TRBD2
v_call: TRBV5-1
j_call: TRBJ2-5
cdr3_nt: TGCGCCAGCAGCTTGATAGCGGGAGGAACAAAGGGAGAGACCCAGTACTTC
cdr3_aa: CASSLIAGGTKGETQYF

clone_size: many
d_call: TRBD2
v_call: TRBV5-4
j_call: TRBJ2-5
cdr3_nt: TGTGCCAGCAGCTTGGCTGGGGGGGGTCCCCAAGAGACCCAGTACTTC
cdr3_aa: CASSLAGGGPQETQYF

clone_size: NA
d_call: NA
v_call: TRBV2
j_call: TRBJ1-1
cdr3_nt: TGTGCCAGCCAAGGGGCAGGGCTGAACACTGAAGCTTTCTTT
cdr3_aa: CASQGAGLNTEAFF

clone_size: many
d_call: NA
v_call: TRBV27
j_call: TRBJ1-1
cdr3_nt: TGTGCCAGCAGTTACGCGGGAGTGAACACTGAAGCTTTCTTT
cdr3_aa: CASSYAGVNTEAFF